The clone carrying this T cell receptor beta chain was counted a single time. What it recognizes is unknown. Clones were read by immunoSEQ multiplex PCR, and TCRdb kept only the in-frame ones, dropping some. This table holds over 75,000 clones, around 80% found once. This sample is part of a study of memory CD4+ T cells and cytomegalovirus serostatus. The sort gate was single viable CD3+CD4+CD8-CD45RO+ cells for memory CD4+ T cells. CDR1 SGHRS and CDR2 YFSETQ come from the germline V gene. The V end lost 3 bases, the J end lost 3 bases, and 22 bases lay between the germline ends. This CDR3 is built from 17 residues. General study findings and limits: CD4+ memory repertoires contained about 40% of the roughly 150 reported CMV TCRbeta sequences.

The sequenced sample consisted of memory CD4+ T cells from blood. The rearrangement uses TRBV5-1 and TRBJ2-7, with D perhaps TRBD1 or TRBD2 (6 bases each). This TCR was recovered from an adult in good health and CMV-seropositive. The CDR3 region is CASSSGRGSGYNYEQYF. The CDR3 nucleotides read TGCGCCAGCAGCTCCGGCAGGGGTAGCGGATATAACTACGAGCAGTACTTC.